In this sample, the clone carrying this T cell receptor beta chain is medium-sized (0.01 to 0.1%). This beta chain turned up in a library designed for alpha chains; as an off-target read, its abundance says little. Time point here: blood taken at disease recurrence. Sequencing was performed on whole RNA extracted from tumor and nontumor lung tissue, or from frozen PBMC, and the material was left unsorted. MiXCR, applied by TCRdb to the 5' RACE reads, yields one record per CDR3 protein. The sample has nearly 10,000 distinct CDR3 sequences; under 5% are singletons. This entry comes from a study of spatial heterogeneity in lung cancer. CDR3 length: 17 amino acids. The trim removed 5 bases at V and 5 bases at J, leaving 13 bases unmatched. Per the germline V gene, CDR1 is SGHAT and CDR2 is FQDESV (reference sequence).

The chain carries TRBV11-1 and TRBJ2-5; 11 bases are shared with TRBD1. Sequencing used PBMCs, obtained at recurrence. This TCR came from a female donor with early-stage non-small cell lung cancer. The CDR3 DNA follows: TGTGCCAGCAGCACCGGACAGGGGGCTAGTCTGGCGGAGACCCAGTACTTC. This codes for CASSTGQGASLAETQYF.